Described below is a single TCR beta chain sequence and its context. TCRdb's copy holds only in-frame clones and misses some; the assay was immunoSEQ multiplex PCR. The data contain 55,000 or so clones, about 90% of them singletons. The germline CDR1 and CDR2 sequences are SGHRS and YFSETQ. The germline V and J ends were trimmed by 0 bases and 2 bases, with 14 bases remaining between them. CDR3 length equals 16 residues. This entry is derived from a study of T cell changes during pregnancy in multiple sclerosis. This clonotype was sampled from a female donor with multiple sclerosis, enrolled in a pregnancy study. The rearrangement links TRBV5-1 to TRBJ1-2; a possible D gene is TRBD1 (5 bases). Sequencing was performed on CD4+ T cells from peripheral blood mononuclear cells, taken after pregnancy. The CDR3 here is CASSLETSGGNYGYTF. CDR3 coding DNA: TGCGCCAGCAGCTTGGAGACTAGTGGGGGAAACTATGGCTACACCTTC.